This TCR beta chain is from a study of blood T cell repertoires in COVID-19. For the study at large: Spain, Italy and the United States supplied samples that represented acute and convalescent COVID-19. T cells, B-cell-depleted T cells, or PBMCs provided the cDNA or gDNA that served as material.

Germline CDR1 is MNHEY and CDR2 is SMNVEV (reference sequence). V shed 0 bases and J shed 6 bases, with 9 bases lying between them. The CDR3 contains 13 residues. Sequencing was performed with immunoSEQ multiplex PCR; in TCRdb, only in-frame clones are kept and a portion is missing. The sample lists 140,000 to 150,000 clones, approximately 85% occurring once. The chain recombines TRBV27 with TRBJ2-7, with D possibly TRBD2 on 5 matching bases. The receptor was derived from a human donor with acute or convalescent COVID-19. The donor label of this sample is uncertain. Source material: peripheral blood. This CDR3 is CASSLSAGAEQYF. CDR3 coding DNA: TGTGCCAGCAGTTTATCCGCGGGCGCCGAGCAGTACTTC.